These 18 T cell receptor beta chains were all obtained from the same sample, sequenced in a study of vaccination effects on CD4 cells after COVID-19. The assay was immunoSEQ multiplex PCR, and TCRdb's table has in-frame clones only and misses some. This sample carries more than 40,000 clones, roughly 82% of them seen once, and the ten largest clones take 2.9%. Antigen-specific CD4+ T cell clonotypes were called by their expansion after viral peptide-pool culture in ViraFEST. Isolating CD4+ T cells followed roughly ten days of culture. The healthy vaccine recipients, who had no prior SARS-CoV-2 infection, showed negative nucleocapsid antibodies. These receptors' targets are unknown. Here the sequenced sample was CD4+ T cells from PBMCs cultured with HCoV-NL63 spike peptides, taken before COVID-19 vaccination. The receptors originated from a human donor who received a COVID-19 vaccine.

As DNA, the CDR3 is TGTGCCAGCTCACCACAGGGTAATACTGAAGCTTTCTTT. Its translation: CASSPQGNTEAFF. The V gene is TRBV18, the J gene TRBJ1-1, with D hard to call. The CDR3 is made up of 13 amino acids. Trimming took 1 base from V and 5 from J, leaving 8 bases between them. Looked up from germline, CDR1 is KGHSH and CDR2 is LQKENI.

The count of this clone is one. This sequence joins TRBV7-3 and TRBJ2-3; TRBD1 or TRBD2 may be the D gene (5 bases each). Germline V gene lookup returns CDR1 SGHTA and CDR2 FQGTGA. Trimming left V 2 bases short and J 3 bases short, with 12 bases between. The CDR3 runs to 15 residues. The DNA of the CDR3 is TGTGCCAGCAGCTTATTCGGGACGGGAACAGATACGCAGTATTTT. Amino acids: CASSLFGTGTDTQYF.

The CDR3 reads CASSTLQVTASYGYTF. CDR3 DNA: TGTGCCAGTAGTACCTTACAGGTTACGGCGAGCTATGGCTACACCTTC. This sequence joins TRBV19 and TRBJ1-2, with TRBD1 as a possible D gene (5 bases). The CDR3 runs 16 residues. V lost 4 bases and J 4 bases, leaving 19 bases between the germline ends. The germline gives CDR1 LNHDA, CDR2 SQIVND (reference sequence).

The V and J genes are TRBV21-1 and TRBJ2-1; the table gives TRBD2 as D, unverified against the DNA. TRBV21-1 is noted as a pseudogene. The CDR3 has 14 residues. The CDR3 bases are TGTGCCAGCAGCAAAGCGGGAGGGATCAATGAGCAGTTCTTC. Encoded protein: CASSKAGGINEQFF.

The chain employs TRBV3-1 (or the pseudogene TRBV3-2) and TRBJ1-6, with a possible D match to TRBD1 (5 bases). The CDR3 extends over 13 amino acids. V was trimmed by 4 bases and J by 8 bases, leaving 9 bases between them. The germline CDR1 and CDR2 sequences are LGHDT and YNNKEL (reference sequence). CDR3 sequence reads: CASSRGGDSPLHF. The CDR3, as DNA: TGTGCCAGCAGCCGCGGGGGGGATTCACCCCTCCACTTT.

This clone was detected once. The chain uses TRBV6-2 or TRBV6-3 and TRBJ1-5; D not certain. CDR1 and CDR2 (germline): MNHEY, SVGEGT. The CDR3 runs to 14 residues. Deletions cut 5 bases from V and 3 bases from J, with 11 bases between. CDR3 in DNA: TGTGCCAGCAGTCCCACAAGTCCCAATCAGCCCCAGCATTTT. This gives the protein CASSPTSPNQPQHF.

The chain is built from TRBV7-3 and TRBJ1-1; no reliable D call. The length of the CDR3 is 13 residues. Deletions cut 3 bases from V and 4 bases from J, with 9 bases between. Germline V gene sequence: CDR1 SGHTA, CDR2 FQGTGA. The CDR3 is CASSLLGFTEAFF. CDR3 sequence (DNA): TGTGCCAGCAGCTTGTTGGGATTCACTGAAGCTTTCTTT. Using reference TRBV7-3 and TRBJ1-1 for the parts outside the CDR3, the full variable domain is GAGVSQTPSNKVTEKGKYVELRCDPISGHTALYWYRQSLGQGPEFLIYFQGTGAADDSGLPNDRFFAVRPEGSVSTLKIQRTERGDSAVYLCASSLLGFTEAFFGQGTRLTVV.

The chain is built from TRBV3-1 (or the pseudogene TRBV3-2) and TRBJ2-4, with 7 nucleotides matching TRBD1. V shed 6 bases and J 6 bases; nucleotides not matched to a gene: 5. Germline lookup yields CDR1 LGHDT and CDR2 YNNKEL (reference sequence). The CDR3 runs 13 residues. CDR3 amino acids: CASRLGTANIQYF. The DNA of the CDR3 is TGTGCCAGCAGACTAGGGACAGCAAACATTCAGTACTTC.

The J gene is TRBJ2-1, the V gene TRBV6-5, with a possible D match to TRBD1 (6 bases). Germline CDR1 is MNHEY and CDR2 is SVGAGI. The germline V and J ends were trimmed by 2 bases and 7 bases, with 12 bases remaining between them. The CDR3 consists of 14 residues. The CDR3 sequence: CASSYTGGRNEQFF. The CDR3 DNA follows: TGTGCCAGCAGTTACACTGGGGGCCGAAATGAGCAGTTCTTC.

The chain links TRBV27 to TRBJ2-2, with D perhaps TRBD1 (6 bases). This CDR3 contains 15 residues. V was cut by 3 bases and J by 5 bases, with 13 bases left in between. Germline V gene sequence: CDR1 MNHEY, CDR2 SMNVEV (reference sequence). The CDR3 coding sequence is TGTGCCAGCAGTTTTAAGACAGGCATTACCGGGGAGCTGTTTTTT. Protein product: CASSFKTGITGELFF.

This chain joins TRBV29-1 and TRBJ2-1; D unresolved. V was clipped by 3 bases and J by 3 bases, with 6 bases between them. Germline lookup yields CDR1 SQVTM and CDR2 ANQGSEA. The CDR3 has 12 residues. The CDR3 nucleotides are TGCAGCGTTGAGCGAAGCTACAATGAGCAGTTCTTC. It is translated as CSVERSYNEQFF.

This clone came up a few times. The chain couples TRBV5-1 to TRBJ2-5; D uncertain. V was trimmed by 1 base and J by 5 bases, leaving 12 bases between them. Germline V gives CDR1 SGHRS, CDR2 YFSETQ. The CDR3 sequence is 14 residues long. The CDR3 DNA follows: TGCGCCAGCAGCTTGCTATCCCTAGGGGAGACCCAGTACTTC. Amino acids: CASSLLSLGETQYF.

This clone has a single count. The chain recombines TRBV11-2 with TRBJ2-3, with D perhaps matching TRBD2 (6 bases). Trimming pared 2 bases from V and 7 bases from J, leaving 13 bases between. The germline V gene has CDR1 SGHAT and CDR2 FQNNGV. The CDR3 is made up of 14 amino acids. In DNA, the CDR3 is TGTGCCAGCAGCTTACCCCGGGACTCGAATACGCAGTATTTT. This translates into CASSLPRDSNTQYF.

The chain carries TRBV11-2 and TRBJ2-5; 8 bases map to TRBD1. This CDR3 spans 16 amino acids. J gave up 4 bases and V 2 bases, and 9 bases lay outside the gene matches. Germline CDR1 is SGHAT and CDR2 is FQNNGV. CDR3 DNA: TGTGCCAGCAGCTTAACCCAGGGGGCGCAAGGAGAGACCCAGTACTTC. Protein sequence: CASSLTQGAQGETQYF.

V usage is TRBV7-3 and J usage is TRBJ2-3; TRBD1 matches 8 bases. The ends lost 4 bases at V and 3 bases at J; junction bases unmatched: 3. The CDR3 is 14 amino acids. Germline V lookup: CDR1 SGHTA, CDR2 FQGTGA. CDR3 in DNA: TGTGCCAGCAGCTCCAGGACAGGGACAGATACGCAGTATTTT. Translating gives CASSSRTGTDTQYF.

This chain connects TRBV5-1 to TRBJ1-3; D unclear. The V and J ends lost 2 bases and 0 bases respectively, with 9 bases between them. CDR1 and CDR2 from the germline V gene are SGHRS and YFSETQ. The CDR3 has 15 amino acids. This CDR3 is CASSLGTASGNTIYF. CDR3 coding DNA: TGCGCCAGCAGCTTAGGAACGGCCTCTGGAAACACCATATATTTT.

This clone showed up just a few times. V and J are TRBV10-3 and TRBJ1-2; no firm D call. CDR3 length: 12 residues. Trimming stripped 4 bases from V and 3 bases from J, with 6 bases between. Germline V gene lookup returns CDR1 ENHRY and CDR2 SYGVKD. The CDR3 bases are TGTGCCATCAGTGTTGGTGACTATGGCTACACCTTC. Translation gives CAISVGDYGYTF.

The genes are TRBV6-5 and TRBJ2-3, with TRBD2 matching over 8 bases. Trimming removed 6 bases from V and 4 bases from J; junction bases left unmatched: 6. CDR3 length: 14 residues. Germline assignment: CDR1 MNHEY and CDR2 SVGAGI. The CDR3 here is CASSPGGGPDTQYF. The CDR3 DNA is TGTGCCAGCAGCCCCGGGGGGGGCCCAGATACGCAGTATTTT.